Described below is a single TCR beta chain sequence and its context. Its antigen remains undetermined. The sample holds no much larger clone one base away, and base qualities are not on file. Participants in the prospective study were aged roughly 18 to 100 years, lived in over 20 United States geographic areas, and enrolled through a virtual design. In the prospective study, cohorts were assigned on the basis of participant-reported clinical history obtained from a screening survey and a study questionnaire. Recovered participants in ImmuneRACE Cohort 3 were defined by two consecutive negative NP/OP PCR tests, clearance by a healthcare professional, or resolution of symptoms. Mobile phlebotomists in the prospective study collected whole blood, serum and a nasopharyngeal or oropharyngeal swab from every participant. Prospective study participants could optionally give additional blood draws and questionnaires over an approximately 2-month period. Blood samples from the prospective study were shipped frozen or at room temperature prior to DNA extraction.

The data derive from a study of blood T cell repertoires in COVID-19 (dated by TCRdb to 2020 to 2021). In terms of the full investigation: Collaborator samples came from the United States, Italy and Spain and covered acute and convalescent phases of COVID-19. Sample metadata almost always included a de-identified subject ID, COVID-19 status, age in years and sex. The samples were drawn from the first 160 participants of the ongoing ImmuneRACE study and from 1,200 or so subjects provided by 6 global collaborators. The prospective study material was composed of cDNA or gDNA derived from T cells, B-cell-depleted T cells, or PBMCs. The repertoires were released in a freely available public database meant as a resource for research on the immune response to SARS-CoV-2. Where available, HLA class I and class II types were taken from metadata supplied by the sample provider and were not determined by assay-based typing. Deeply sampled blood TCRbeta repertoires from subjects exposed to, actively infected with, or recovered from COVID-19 were included in the dataset. What the authors observed across the whole study: The quantity of clinical and demographic metadata differed by source and by participant and was supplied without curation.

V is clipped by 7 bases and J by 5 bases, and the sequence between their germline boundaries is 12 bases long. Reading from cysteine to phenylalanine, the CDR3 counts 13 amino acids. Here the CDR3 DNA is all that survives: 39 bases in frame from base 1. TCRbeta CDR3 regions were amplified from genomic DNA using the immunoSEQ Assay, a bias-controlled multiplex PCR. Concerning the study's data processing: The number of nucleated cells in each sample was estimated by amplification of reference gene primers within the assay. Sequence reads were collapsed and filtered to measure the absolute abundance of every unique TCRbeta CDR3 rearrangement. For each sample, productive Simpson clonality was calculated as the square root of Simpson's diversity index over productive rearrangements. This is the immuneACCESS table as TCRdb keeps it, with only in-frame sequences that have V and J called. A part of the clones is gone; compared with another copy, unresolved V genes explain less than half, and the rest is unexplained. Clone size and the V and J calls come from that table; the DNA yielded D and trimming. Within this sample are almost 400,000 clones, with just under 90% of them counted one time only. In total, the top ten clones hold about 1.7% of the sample.

The chain joins TRBV12-3 or TRBV12-4 to TRBJ1-5; matching of 5 bases hints at TRBD1 as the D gene. The sequenced sample was PBMCs or T cells enriched from blood (not recorded which). The source is a woman aged 25 to 45 who had recovered from COVID-19. The base sequence is TGTGCCAGCACGGGGGACGGGGATCAGCCCCAGCATTTT. Its protein product is CASTGDGDQPQHF.